The clone carrying this TCR beta chain was counted only a few times. Its antigen is undetermined. This sample stems from a study of PD-1 blockade in classical Hodgkin lymphoma. Study observations and caveats: Partial responders and progressors had significantly lower baseline TCR diversity. Baseline TCR diversity was reportedly lower in newly diagnosed patients than in healthy donors. It was reported as lower still in relapsed/refractory patients.

Sequencing was performed with immunoSEQ multiplex PCR; in TCRdb, only in-frame clones are kept and a portion is missing. The repertoire consists of over 80,000 clones, with roughly 73% occurring once and the leading ten covering about a tenth. CDR1 and CDR2 from the germline V gene are SGHTA and FQGTGA. V dropped 2 bases and J dropped 4; count of bases not matched to a gene: 3. The CDR3 totals 15 residues. Time point in this sample: cycle 4 day 1 (C4D1), after about 6 weeks of nivolumab. Every patient relapsed after autologous stem cell transplantation, and brentuximab vedotin exposure varied. The chain recombines TRBV7-3 with TRBJ2-2, with 8 nucleotides matching TRBD2. The sample was peripheral blood mononuclear cells (PBMCs), taken before the fourth cycle of nivolumab. The sequence was collected from a human donor with classical Hodgkin lymphoma. CDR3 coding DNA: TGTGCCAGCAGCTTACCGGGAGGGGCCACCGGGGAGCTGTTTTTT. It codes for CASSLPGGATGELFF.